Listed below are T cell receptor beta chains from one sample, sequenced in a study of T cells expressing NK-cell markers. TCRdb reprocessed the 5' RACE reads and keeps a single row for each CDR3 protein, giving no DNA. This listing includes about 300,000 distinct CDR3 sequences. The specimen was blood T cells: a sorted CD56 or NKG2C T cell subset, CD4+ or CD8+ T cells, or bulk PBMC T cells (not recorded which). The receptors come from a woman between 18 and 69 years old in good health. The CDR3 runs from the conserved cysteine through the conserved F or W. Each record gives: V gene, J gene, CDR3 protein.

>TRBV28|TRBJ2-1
CASSLSGSTDF
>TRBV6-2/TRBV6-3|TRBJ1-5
CASTPGGGWSNQPQHF
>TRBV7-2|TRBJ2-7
CASSLETSGAYEQYF
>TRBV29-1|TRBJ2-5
CSAPGQGLKETQYF
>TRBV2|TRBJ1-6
CASSGTHLVSPLHF
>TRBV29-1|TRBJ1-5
CSVETGIANQPQHF
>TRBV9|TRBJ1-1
CASSVVRGRTEAFF
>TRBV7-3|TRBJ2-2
CASSLNPLAKTGELFF
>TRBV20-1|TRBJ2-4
CSATSGFVAKNIQYF
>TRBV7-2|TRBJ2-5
CASRRQVGGQETQYF
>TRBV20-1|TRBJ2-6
CSARDLGGTGANVLTF
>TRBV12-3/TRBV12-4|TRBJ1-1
CASSLDGNRNTEAFF
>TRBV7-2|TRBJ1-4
CASSLVKGAHEKLFF
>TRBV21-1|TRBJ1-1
CASSKGLNTEAFF
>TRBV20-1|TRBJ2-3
CSARGSPTDTQYF
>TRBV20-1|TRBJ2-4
CSATRSDIQYF
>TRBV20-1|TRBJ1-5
CSVTPGVGNQPQHF
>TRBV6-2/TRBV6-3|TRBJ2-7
CASSRDQLYEQYF
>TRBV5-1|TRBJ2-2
CASSPTLVPGELFF
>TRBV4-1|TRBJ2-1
CASSQGGGGVYNEQFF
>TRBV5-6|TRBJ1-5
CASSLGLGTAFHQPQHF
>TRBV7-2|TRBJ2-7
CASSSPDQIGEQYF
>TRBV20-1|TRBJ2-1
CSAWTSGNDEQFF
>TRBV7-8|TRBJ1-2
CASSLGTVGYGYTF
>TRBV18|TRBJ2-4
CASSPRGDWGKNIQYF
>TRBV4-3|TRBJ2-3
CASSQEDSRGGDTQYF
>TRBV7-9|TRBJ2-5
CASSFVQGTETQYF
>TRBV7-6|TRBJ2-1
CASSSWNEQFF
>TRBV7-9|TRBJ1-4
CASSGFFATNEKLFF
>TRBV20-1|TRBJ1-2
CSATIQGALGYTF
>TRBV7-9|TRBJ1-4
CASSFGSFNEKLFF
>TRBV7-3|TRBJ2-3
CASSLTGAGSTDTQYF
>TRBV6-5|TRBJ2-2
CASSYPSTSAGELFF
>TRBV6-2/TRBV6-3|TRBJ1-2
CASNPADGTKTNYGYTF
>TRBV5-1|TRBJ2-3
CASSPPLQVGLATQYF
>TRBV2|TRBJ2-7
CASSALAGVGEQYF
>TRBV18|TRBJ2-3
CASSPETGGTDTQYF
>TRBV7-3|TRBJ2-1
CASSLGPPLLGEQFF
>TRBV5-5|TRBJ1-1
CASSKDRAGSTEAFF
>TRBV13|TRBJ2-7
CASSPKDSYEQYF
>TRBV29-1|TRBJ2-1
CSVEVWSSYNEQFF
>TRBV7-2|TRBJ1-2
CASSRDIGNGYTF
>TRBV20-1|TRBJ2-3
CSAREAGGSDTQYF
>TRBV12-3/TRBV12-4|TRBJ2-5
CASSFGRGRETQYF
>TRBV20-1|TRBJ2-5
CSAPRTSGGPRETQYF
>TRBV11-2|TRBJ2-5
CASSFGDTLSGETQYF
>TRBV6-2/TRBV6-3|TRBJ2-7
CASLDWTYEQYF
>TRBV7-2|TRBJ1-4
CASSFGYGGSGEKLFF
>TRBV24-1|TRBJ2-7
CATSDSRGPYEQYF
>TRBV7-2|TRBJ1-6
CASSQEAAYNSPLHF
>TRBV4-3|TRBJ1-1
CASSQDKGTGRREAFF
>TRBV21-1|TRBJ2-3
CASSKLSGKTDTQYF
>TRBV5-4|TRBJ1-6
CASSGYRGSTPLHF
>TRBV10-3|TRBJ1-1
CAIRGIRNTEAFF